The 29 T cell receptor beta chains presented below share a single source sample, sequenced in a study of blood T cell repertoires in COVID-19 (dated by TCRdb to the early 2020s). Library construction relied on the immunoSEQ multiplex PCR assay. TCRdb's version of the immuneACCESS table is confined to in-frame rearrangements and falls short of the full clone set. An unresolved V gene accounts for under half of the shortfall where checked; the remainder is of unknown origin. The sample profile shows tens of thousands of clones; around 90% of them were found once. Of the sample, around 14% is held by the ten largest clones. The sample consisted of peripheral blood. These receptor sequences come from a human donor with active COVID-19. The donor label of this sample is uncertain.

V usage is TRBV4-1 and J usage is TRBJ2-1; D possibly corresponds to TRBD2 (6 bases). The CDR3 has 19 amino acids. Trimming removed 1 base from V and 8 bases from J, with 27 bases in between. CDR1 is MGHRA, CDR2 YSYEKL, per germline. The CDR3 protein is CASSQGNVVRTTSQDEQFF. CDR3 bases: TGCGCCAGCAGCCAAGGGAACGTCGTGAGGACTACCTCCCAGGATGAGCAGTTCTTC.

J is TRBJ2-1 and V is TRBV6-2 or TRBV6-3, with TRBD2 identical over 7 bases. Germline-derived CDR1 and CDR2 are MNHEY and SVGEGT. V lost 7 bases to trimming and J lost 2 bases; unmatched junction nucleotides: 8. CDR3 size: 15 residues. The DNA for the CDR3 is TGTGCCAGCAACCCCCGCAGCGGGACCTACAATGAGCAGTTCTTC. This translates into CASNPRSGTYNEQFF.

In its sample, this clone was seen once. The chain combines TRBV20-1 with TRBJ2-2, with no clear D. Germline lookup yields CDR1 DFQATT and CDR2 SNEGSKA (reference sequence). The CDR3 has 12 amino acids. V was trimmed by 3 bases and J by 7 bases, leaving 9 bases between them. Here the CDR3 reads CSASISRGELFF. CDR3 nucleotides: TGCAGTGCTAGTATATCCCGCGGGGAGCTGTTTTTT.

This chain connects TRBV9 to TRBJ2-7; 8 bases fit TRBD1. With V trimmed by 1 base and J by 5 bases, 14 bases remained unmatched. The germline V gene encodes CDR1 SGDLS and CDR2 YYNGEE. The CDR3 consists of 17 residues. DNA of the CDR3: TGTGCCAGCAGCGTACCAGGGGGCAGCGTAGTCGACAACGAGCAGTACTTC. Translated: CASSVPGGSVVDNEQYF.

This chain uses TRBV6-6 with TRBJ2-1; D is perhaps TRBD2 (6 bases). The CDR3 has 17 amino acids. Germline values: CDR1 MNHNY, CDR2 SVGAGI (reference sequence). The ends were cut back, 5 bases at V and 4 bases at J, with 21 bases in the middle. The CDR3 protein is CASSPRVSGRTYNEQFF. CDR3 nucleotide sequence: TGTGCCAGCAGTCCCCGGGTTAGCGGTAGGACTTACAATGAGCAGTTCTTC.

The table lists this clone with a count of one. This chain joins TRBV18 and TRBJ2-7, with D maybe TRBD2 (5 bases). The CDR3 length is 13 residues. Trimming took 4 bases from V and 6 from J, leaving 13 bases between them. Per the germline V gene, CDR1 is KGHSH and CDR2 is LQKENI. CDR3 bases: TGTGCCAGCTCACGCGACACCCGGGGCGAGCAGTACTTC. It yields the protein CASSRDTRGEQYF.

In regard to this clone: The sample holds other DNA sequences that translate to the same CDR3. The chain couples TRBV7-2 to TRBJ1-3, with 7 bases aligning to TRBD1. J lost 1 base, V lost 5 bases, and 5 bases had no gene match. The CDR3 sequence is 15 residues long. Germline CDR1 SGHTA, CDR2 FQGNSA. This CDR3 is CASSPRRGSGNTIYF. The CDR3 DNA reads TGTGCCAGCAGCCCCCGCAGGGGGTCTGGAAACACCATATATTTT.

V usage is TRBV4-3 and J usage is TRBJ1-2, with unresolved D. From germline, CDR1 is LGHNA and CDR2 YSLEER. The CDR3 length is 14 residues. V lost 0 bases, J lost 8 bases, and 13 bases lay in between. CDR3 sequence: CASSQEKLTGGYTF. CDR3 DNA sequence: TGCGCCAGCAGCCAAGAAAAACTCACGGGGGGCTACACCTTC.

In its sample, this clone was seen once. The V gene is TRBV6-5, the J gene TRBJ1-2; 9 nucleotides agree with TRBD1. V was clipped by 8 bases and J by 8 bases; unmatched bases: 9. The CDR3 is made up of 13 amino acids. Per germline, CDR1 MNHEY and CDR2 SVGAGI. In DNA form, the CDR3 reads TGTGCCAGCCGTACGGGACAGGGCTTGGGCTACACCTTC. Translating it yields CASRTGQGLGYTF.

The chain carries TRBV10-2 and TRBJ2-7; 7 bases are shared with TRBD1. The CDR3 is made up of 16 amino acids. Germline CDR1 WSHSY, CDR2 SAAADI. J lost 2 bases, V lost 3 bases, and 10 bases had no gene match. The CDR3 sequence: CASSDLQGVYTYEQYF. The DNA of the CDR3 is TGCGCCAGCAGTGATTTGCAGGGGGTTTATACCTACGAGCAGTACTTC.

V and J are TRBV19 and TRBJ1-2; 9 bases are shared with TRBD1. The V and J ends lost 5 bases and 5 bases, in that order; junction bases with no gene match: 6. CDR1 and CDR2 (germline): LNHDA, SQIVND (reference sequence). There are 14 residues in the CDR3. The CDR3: CASSAGTGFYGYTF. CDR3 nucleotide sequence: TGTGCCAGTAGTGCCGGGACAGGGTTTTATGGCTACACCTTC.

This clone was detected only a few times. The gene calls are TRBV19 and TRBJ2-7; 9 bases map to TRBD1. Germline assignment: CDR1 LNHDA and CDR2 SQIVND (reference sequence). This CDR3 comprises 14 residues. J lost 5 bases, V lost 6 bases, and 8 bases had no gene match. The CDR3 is CASRPRQGDDEQYF. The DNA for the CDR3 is TGTGCCAGTAGGCCCAGACAGGGGGACGACGAGCAGTACTTC.

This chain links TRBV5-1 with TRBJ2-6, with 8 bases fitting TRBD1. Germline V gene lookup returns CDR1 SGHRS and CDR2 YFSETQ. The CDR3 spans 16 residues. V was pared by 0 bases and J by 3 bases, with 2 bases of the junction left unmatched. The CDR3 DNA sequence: TGCGCCAGCAGCTTGGGACAGGGGTTTGGGGCCAACGTCCTGACTTTC. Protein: CASSLGQGFGANVLTF.

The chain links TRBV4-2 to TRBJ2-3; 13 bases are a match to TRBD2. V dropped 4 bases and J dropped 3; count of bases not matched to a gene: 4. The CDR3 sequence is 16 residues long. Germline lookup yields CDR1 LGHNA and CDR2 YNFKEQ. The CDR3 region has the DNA TGTGCCAGCAGCCGGCGGACTAGCGGGAGTACAGATACGCAGTATTTT. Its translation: CASSRRTSGSTDTQYF.

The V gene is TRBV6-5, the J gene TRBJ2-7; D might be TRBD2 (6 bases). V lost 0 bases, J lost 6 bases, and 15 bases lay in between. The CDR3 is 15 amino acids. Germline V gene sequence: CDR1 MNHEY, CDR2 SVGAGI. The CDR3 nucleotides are TGTGCCAGCAGTTACTCGGGTGCGGGAAGCGGCGAGCAGTACTTC. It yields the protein CASSYSGAGSGEQYF.

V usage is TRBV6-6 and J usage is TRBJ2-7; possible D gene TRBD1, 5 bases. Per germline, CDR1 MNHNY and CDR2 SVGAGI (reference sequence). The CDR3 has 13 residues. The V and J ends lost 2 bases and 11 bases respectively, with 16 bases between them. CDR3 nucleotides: TGTGCCAGCAGTTACGGGGCGCAGTCTATGGAGTACTTC. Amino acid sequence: CASSYGAQSMEYF.

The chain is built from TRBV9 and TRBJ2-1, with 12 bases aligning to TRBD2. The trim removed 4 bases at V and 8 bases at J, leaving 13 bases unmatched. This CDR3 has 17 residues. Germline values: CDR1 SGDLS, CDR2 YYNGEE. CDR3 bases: TGTGCCAGCAGCCCCAGGGGGCTAGCGGGAGGGATCCATGAGCAGTTCTTC. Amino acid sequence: CASSPRGLAGGIHEQFF.

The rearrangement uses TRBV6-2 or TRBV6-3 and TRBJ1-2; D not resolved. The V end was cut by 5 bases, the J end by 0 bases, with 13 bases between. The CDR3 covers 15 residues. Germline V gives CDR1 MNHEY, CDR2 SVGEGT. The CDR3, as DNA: TGTGCCAGCAGTGCATACCTACCGCCTAACTATGGCTACACCTTC. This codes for CASSAYLPPNYGYTF.

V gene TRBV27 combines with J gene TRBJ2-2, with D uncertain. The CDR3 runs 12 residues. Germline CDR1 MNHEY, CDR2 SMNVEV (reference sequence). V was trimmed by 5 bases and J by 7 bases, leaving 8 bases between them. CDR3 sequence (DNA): TGTGCCAGCAGTCCCCTAGGCGGGGAGCTGTTTTTT. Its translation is CASSPLGGELFF.

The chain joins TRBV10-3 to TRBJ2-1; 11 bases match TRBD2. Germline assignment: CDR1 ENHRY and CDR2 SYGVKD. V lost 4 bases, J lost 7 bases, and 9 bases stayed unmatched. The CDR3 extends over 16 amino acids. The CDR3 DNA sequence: TGTGCCATCAGTGCCTCCTTAGCGGGAGGGGCAAATGAGCAGTTCTTC. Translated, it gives CAISASLAGGANEQFF.

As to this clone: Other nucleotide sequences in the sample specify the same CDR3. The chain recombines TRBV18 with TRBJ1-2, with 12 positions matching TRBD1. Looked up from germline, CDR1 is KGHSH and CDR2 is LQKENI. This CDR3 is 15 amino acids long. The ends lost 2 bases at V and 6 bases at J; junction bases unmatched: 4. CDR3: CASSPGDRGLDGYTF. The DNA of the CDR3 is TGTGCCAGCTCACCAGGGGACAGGGGGCTCGATGGCTACACCTTC.

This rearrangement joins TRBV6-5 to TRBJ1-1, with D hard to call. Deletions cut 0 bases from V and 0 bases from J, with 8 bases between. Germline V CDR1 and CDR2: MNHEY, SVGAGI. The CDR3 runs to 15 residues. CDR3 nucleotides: TGTGCCAGCAGTTACTCGTCAGTTATGAACACTGAAGCTTTCTTT. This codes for CASSYSSVMNTEAFF.

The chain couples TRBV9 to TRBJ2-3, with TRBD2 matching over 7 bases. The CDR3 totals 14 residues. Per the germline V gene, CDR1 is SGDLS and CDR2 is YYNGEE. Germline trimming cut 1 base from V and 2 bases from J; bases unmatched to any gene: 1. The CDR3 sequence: CASSVKRDTDTQYF. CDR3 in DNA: TGTGCCAGCAGCGTAAAGCGGGACACAGATACGCAGTATTTT.

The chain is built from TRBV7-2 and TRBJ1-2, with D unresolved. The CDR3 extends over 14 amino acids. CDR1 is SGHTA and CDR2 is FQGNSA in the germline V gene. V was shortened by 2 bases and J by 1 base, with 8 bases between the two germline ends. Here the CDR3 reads CASSLSASNYGYTF. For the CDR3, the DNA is TGTGCCAGCAGCTTATCCGCCAGTAACTATGGCTACACCTTC.

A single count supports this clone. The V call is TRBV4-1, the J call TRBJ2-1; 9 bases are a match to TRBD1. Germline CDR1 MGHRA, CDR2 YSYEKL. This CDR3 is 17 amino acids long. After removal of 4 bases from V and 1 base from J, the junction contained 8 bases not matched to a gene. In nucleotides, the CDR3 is TGCGCCAGCAGCCCGGACAGGGGTTCGAAATCCTACAATGAGCAGTTCTTC. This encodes CASSPDRGSKSYNEQFF.

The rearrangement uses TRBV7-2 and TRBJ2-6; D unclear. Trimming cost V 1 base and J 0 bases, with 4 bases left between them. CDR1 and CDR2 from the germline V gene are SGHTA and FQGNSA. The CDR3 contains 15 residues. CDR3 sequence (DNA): TGTGCCAGCAGCTTAGACACCTCTGGGGCCAACGTCCTGACTTTC. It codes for CASSLDTSGANVLTF.

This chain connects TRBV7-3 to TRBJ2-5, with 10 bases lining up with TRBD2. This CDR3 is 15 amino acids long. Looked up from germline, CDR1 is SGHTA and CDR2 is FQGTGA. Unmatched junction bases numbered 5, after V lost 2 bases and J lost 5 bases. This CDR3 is CASSLSSGRLETQYF. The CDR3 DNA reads TGTGCCAGCAGCTTATCTAGCGGGAGACTGGAGACCCAGTACTTC.

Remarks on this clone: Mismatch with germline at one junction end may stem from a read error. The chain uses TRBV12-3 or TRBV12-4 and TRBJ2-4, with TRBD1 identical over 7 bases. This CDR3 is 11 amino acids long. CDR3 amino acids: CASSPGTAPNF. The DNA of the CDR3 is TGTGCCAGCAGTCCGGGGACAGCGCCGAACTTC.

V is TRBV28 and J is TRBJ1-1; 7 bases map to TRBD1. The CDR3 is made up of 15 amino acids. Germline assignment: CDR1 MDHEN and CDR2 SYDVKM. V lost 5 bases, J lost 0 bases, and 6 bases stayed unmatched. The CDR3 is CASSIPQGMNTEAFF. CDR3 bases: TGTGCCAGCAGTATACCACAGGGGATGAACACTGAAGCTTTCTTT.